The sequence of this T cell receptor beta chain was determined in a study of T-cell memory formation after mild COVID-19. The CDR3 contains 14 residues. Per germline, CDR1 DFQATT and CDR2 SNEGSKA (reference sequence). V shed 2 bases and J shed 0 bases, with 11 bases lying between them. TCRdb reprocessed the 5' RACE reads with MiXCR, giving one entry per CDR3 protein. The sample carries more than 300,000 distinct CDR3 sequences, roughly an eighth recorded once. The gene calls are TRBV20-1 and TRBJ2-7, with D possibly being TRBD2 (5 bases). The TCR was taken from a man between 18 and 29 years old who had mild COVID-19 (a few samples of this study predate the infection). Cell type and time point are not known. Source material: PBMCs or a T cell subset sorted from them (not recorded which). Here the CDR3 reads CSARNGESSYEQYV. As DNA, the CDR3 is TGCAGTGCTAGAAACGGGGAAAGCTCCTACGAGCAGTACGTC.